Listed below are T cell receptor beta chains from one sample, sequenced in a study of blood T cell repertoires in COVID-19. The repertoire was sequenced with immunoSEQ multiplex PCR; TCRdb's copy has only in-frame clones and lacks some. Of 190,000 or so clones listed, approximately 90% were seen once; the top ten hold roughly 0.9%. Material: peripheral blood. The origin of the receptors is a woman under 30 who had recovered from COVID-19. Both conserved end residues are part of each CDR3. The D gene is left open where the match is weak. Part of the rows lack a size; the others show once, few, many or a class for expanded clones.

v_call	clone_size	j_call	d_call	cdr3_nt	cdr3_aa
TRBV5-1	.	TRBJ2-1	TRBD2	TGCGCCAGCAGCTTGTTTGCGGGAGGTACGTCCTATGAGCAGTTCTTC	CASSLFAGGTSYEQFF
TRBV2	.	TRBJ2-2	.	TGTGCCAGCAGTGGTGGGAGGAATCGGGAGCTGTTTTTT	CASSGGRNRELFF
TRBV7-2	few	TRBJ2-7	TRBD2	TGTGCCAGCAGTCAGGGTCCCAGCGGGGGGCCCTACGAGCAGTACTTC	CASSQGPSGGPYEQYF
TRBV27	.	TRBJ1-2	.	TGTGCCAGCAGGATTTCACAGGGAAAATATGGCTACACCTTC	CASRISQGKYGYTF
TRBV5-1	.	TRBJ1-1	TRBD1	TGCGCCAGCAGTCCGACAGGGGCGGTGACTGAAGCTTTCTTT	CASSPTGAVTEAFF
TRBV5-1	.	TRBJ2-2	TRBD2	TGCGCCAGCAGCCCCCGGGGGGGTTCCGGGGAGCTGTTTTTT	CASSPRGGSGELFF
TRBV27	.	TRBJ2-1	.	TGTGCCAGCAGTTTCAGGGTAGGGGAGCAGTTCTTC	CASSFRVGEQFF
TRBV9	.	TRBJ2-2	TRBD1	TGTGCCAGCAGCGTAGCGGGGACAGGGTATACCGGGGAGCTGTTTTTT	CASSVAGTGYTGELFF
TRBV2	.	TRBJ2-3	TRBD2	TGTGCCAGCAGCGCGACTAGCGGGAGGTTCACAGATACGCAGTATTTT	CASSATSGRFTDTQYF
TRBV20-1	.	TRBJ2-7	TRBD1	TGCAGTGCTAGTAAACCGGGACAGGACTACGAGCAGTACTTC	CSASKPGQDYEQYF
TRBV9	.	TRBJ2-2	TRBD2	TGTGCCAGCAGCGCTCCACTTAGCGGGGCCCAGGGTACCGGGGAGCTGTTTTTT	CASSAPLSGAQGTGELFF
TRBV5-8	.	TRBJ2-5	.	TGTGCCAGCAGCTTGGGCGACCAAGAGACCCAGTACTTC	CASSLGDQETQYF
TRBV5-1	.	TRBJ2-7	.	TGCGCCAGCAGCTCGGGAGTCTACGAGCAGTACTTC	CASSSGVYEQYF
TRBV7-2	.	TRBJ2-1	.	TGTGCCAGCAGCCCCGGTGGTAGCGGCAAATACAATGAGCAGTTCTTC	CASSPGGSGKYNEQFF
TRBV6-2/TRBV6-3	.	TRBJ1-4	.	TGTGCCAGCAGTTACGCGAAAGATGCAACTAATGAAAAACTGTTTTTT	CASSYAKDATNEKLFF
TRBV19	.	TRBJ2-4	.	TGTGCCAGTAGTATTGCCCCCCCCTTTACTGTTCAGTACTTC	CASSIAPPFTVQYF
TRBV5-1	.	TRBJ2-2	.	TGCGCCAGCAGCCCCTCTCTCGGGGAGCTGTTTTTT	CASSPSLGELFF
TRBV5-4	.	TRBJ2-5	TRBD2	TGTGCCAGCAGCCATAGCGGGAGGGGACAAGAGACCCAGTACTTC	CASSHSGRGQETQYF
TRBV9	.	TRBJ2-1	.	TGTGCCAGCAGCGTAGTATCGGGGGAGTACAATGAGCAGTTCTTC	CASSVVSGEYNEQFF
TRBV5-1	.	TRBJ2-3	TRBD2	TGCGCCAGCAGGGCTAGCGGGAGTGGGGATACGCAGTATTTT	CASRASGSGDTQYF
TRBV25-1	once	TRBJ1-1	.	TGTGCCAGCAGTGACACCCGAAAGAGGACTGAAGCTTTCTTT	CASSDTRKRTEAFF
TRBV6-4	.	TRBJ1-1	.	TGTGCCAGCAGTGTGGGGGGGCGGAGTGAAGCTTTCTTT	CASSVGGRSEAFF
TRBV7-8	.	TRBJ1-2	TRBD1	TGTGCCAGCAGCCCGGGACAGGGGTATGGCTACACCTTC	CASSPGQGYGYTF
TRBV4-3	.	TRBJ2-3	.	TGCGCCAGCAGCCAAGATGTCCGACATATTACGCAGTATTTT	CASSQDVRHITQYF
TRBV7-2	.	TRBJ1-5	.	TGTGCCAGCAGCCCTCAGGGAGGGCAGCCCCAGCATTTT	CASSPQGGQPQHF
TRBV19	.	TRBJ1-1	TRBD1	TGTGCCAGTAAACTCACCGGACAGGGGGACACTGAAGCTTTCTTT	CASKLTGQGDTEAFF
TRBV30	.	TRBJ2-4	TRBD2	TGTGCCTGGAGCCCGGTGGCGGGAGGCTTCATTCAGTACTTC	CAWSPVAGGFIQYF
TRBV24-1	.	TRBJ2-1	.	TGTGCCACCAGTGAGCCTAGCACAACTACAAATGAGCAGTTCTTC	CATSEPSTTTNEQFF
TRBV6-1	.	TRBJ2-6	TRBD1	TGTGCCAGCAGTGCGGGACAGGGGGCGCCCGGGGCCAACGTCCTGACTTTC	CASSAGQGAPGANVLTF
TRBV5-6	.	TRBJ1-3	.	TGTGCCAGCAGCTTGACAGCTGGAAACACCATATATTTT	CASSLTAGNTIYF
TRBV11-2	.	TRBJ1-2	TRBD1	TGTGCCAGCAGCTTCGCGGGACAGCTCTATGGCTACACCTTC	CASSFAGQLYGYTF
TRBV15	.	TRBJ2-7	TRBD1	TGTGCCACCAGCGGCGGTACGGACAGGGGGCCCTCCGAGCAGTACTTC	CATSGGTDRGPSEQYF
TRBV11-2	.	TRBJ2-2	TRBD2	TGTGCCAGCAGCCTCCGACTAGCGGGGGGCGGGGAGCTGTTTTTT	CASSLRLAGGGELFF
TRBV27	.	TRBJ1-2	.	TGTGCCAGCAGTCCCCAAGGGGAATTAGGCTATGGCTACACCTTC	CASSPQGELGYGYTF
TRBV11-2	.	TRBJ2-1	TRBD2	TGTGCCAGCAGCCGTTACAGGACTAGCTCCTACAATGAGCAGTTCTTC	CASSRYRTSSYNEQFF
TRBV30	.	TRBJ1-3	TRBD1	TGTGCCTGGACTAGCCCCAGGGGGAACTCTGGAAACACCATATATTTT	CAWTSPRGNSGNTIYF
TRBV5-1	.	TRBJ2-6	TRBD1	TGCGCCAGCAGCACGGGACAGGCTGGGGCCAACGTCCTGACTTTC	CASSTGQAGANVLTF
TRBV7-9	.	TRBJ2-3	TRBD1	TGTGCCAGCAGCTTAGGATCCGGGACAGGGGTGGTAGATACGCAGTATTTT	CASSLGSGTGVVDTQYF
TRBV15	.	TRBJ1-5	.	TGTGCCACCAGCACCGTAGACAGCCCCAATCAGCCCCAGCATTTT	CATSTVDSPNQPQHF
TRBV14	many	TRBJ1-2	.	TGTGCCAGCAGCCTTGGGGCTAACCTAAACTATGGCTACACCTTC	CASSLGANLNYGYTF
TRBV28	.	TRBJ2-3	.	TGTGCCAGCAGTTACCCGACTGAGGACAGAGCGAGAGACACAGATACGCAGTATTTT	CASSYPTEDRARDTDTQYF
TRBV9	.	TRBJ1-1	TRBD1	TGTGCCAGCAGCTCTACCGGGACAGAGAACACTGAAGCTTTCTTT	CASSSTGTENTEAFF
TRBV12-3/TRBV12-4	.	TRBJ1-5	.	TGTGCCAGCAGTAGGGGAGGCTCTCAGCCCCAGCATTTT	CASSRGGSQPQHF
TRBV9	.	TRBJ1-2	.	TGTGCCAGCAACGGGCCAGGGTCTAACTATGGCTACACCTTC	CASNGPGSNYGYTF
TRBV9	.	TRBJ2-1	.	TGTGCCAGCAGCGTAGGTGCTAGCGCCTTAAATAAGCAGTTCTTC	CASSVGASALNKQFF
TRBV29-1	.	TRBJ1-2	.	TGCAGCGTTGAAGAACGACAGTACTATGGCTACACCTTC	CSVEERQYYGYTF
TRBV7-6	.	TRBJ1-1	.	TGTGCCAGCAGCGCCACAGGGAACACTGAAGCTTTCTTT	CASSATGNTEAFF
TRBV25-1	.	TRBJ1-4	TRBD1	TGTGCCAGCGAGAGGGACAGCGATGAAAAACTGTTTTTT	CASERDSDEKLFF
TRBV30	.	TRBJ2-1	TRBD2	TGTGCCTGGATCGGACTAGCGGGAGTCGGTGAGCAGTTCTTC	CAWIGLAGVGEQFF
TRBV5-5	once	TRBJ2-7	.	TGTGCCAGCAGTTCCGGGGGGCAATACTACGAGCAGTACTTC	CASSSGGQYYEQYF
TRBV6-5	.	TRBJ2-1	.	TGTGCCAGCCTCACCCCGGGACTCGCTCACAATGAGCAGTTCTTC	CASLTPGLAHNEQFF
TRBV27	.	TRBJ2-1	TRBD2	TGTGCCAGCAGTTTAGGCGGGAGTTCCTACAATGAGCAGTTCTTC	CASSLGGSSYNEQFF
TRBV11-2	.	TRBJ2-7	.	TGTGCCAGCAGCTCGAGGCCTAACCCTCTCTACGAGCAGTACTTC	CASSSRPNPLYEQYF
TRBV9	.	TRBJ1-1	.	TGTGCCAGCACCCCCCCAGGGATGAACACTGAAGCTTTCTTT	CASTPPGMNTEAFF
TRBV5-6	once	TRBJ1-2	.	TGTGCCAGCAGCTTAAGCTCGTCGAGCTATGGCTACACCTTC	CASSLSSSSYGYTF
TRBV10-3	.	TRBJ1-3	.	TGTGCCATCAGTGAGACTAACAGGGCTGGAAACACCATATATTTT	CAISETNRAGNTIYF
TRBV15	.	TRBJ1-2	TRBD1	TGTGCCACCAGCAGATTGACAGGGGGCGATGGCTACACCTTC	CATSRLTGGDGYTF
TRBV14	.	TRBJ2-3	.	TGTGCCAGCAGCCTGCTCCAGGTATACACAGATACGCAGTATTTT	CASSLLQVYTDTQYF
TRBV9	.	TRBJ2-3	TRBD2	TGTGCCAGCAGCGTGGGACTAGCGGGAGTTAAAGATACGCAGTATTTT	CASSVGLAGVKDTQYF